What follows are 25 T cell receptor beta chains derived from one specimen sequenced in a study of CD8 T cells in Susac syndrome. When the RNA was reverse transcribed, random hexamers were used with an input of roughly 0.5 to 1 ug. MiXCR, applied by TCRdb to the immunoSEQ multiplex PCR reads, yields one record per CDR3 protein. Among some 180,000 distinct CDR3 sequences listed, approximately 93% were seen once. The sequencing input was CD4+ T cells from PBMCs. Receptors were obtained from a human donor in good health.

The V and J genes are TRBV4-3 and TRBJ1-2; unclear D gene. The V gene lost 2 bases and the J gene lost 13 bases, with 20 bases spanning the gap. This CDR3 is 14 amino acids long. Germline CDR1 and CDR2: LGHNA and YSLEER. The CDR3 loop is CASSQWPRDPIATF. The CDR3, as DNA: TGCGCCAGCAGCCAATGGCCCCGAGATCCGATCGCCACCTTC.

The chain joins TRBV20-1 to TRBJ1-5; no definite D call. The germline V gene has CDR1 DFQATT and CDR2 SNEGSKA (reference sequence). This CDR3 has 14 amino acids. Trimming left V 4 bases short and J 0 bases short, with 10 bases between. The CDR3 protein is CSAIWGYSNQPQHF. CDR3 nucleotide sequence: TGCAGTGCTATATGGGGTTATAGCAATCAGCCCCAGCATTTT.

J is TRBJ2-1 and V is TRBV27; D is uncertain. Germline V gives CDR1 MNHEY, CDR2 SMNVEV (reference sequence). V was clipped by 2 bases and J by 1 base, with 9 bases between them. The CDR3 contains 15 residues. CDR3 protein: CASSLSGRSYNEQFF. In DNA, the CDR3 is TGTGCCAGCAGTTTAAGTGGCAGATCCTACAATGAGCAGTTCTTC.

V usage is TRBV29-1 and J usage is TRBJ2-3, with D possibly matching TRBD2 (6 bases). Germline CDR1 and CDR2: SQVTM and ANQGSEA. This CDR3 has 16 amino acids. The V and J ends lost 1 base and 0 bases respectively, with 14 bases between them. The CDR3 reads CSVEVLRTTSTDTQYF. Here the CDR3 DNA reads TGCAGCGTTGAAGTCCTTAGGACTACTAGCACAGATACGCAGTATTTT.

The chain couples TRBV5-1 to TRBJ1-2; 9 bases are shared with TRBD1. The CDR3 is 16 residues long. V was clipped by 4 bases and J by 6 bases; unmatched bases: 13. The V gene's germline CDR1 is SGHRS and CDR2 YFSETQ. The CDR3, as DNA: TGCGCCAGCAGCAGTTACCCGGGACAGGGTTTTGATGGCTACACCTTC. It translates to CASSSYPGQGFDGYTF.

The CDR3 region has the DNA TGTGCCAGCAGCCAAGGGGGACTAGCGAGGTACAATGAGCAGTTCTTC. It encodes CASSQGGLARYNEQFF. The J gene is TRBJ2-1, the V gene TRBV3-1, with 10 bases that match TRBD2. J was trimmed by 4 bases and V by 1 base; bases with no gene match: 4. The CDR3 spans 16 residues. CDR1 and CDR2 from the germline V gene are LGHDT and YNNKEL (reference sequence).

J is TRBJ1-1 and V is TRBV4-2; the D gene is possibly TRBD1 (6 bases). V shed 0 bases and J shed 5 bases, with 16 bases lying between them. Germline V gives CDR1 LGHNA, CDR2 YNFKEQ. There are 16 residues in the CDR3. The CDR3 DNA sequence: TGTGCCAGCAGCCAAGACACCAGGGGCAGGGAGACTGAAGCTTTCTTT. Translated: CASSQDTRGRETEAFF.

CDR3 sequence (DNA): TGTGCCAGCAGTCAGGGGCATACGCAGTATTTT. It specifies CASSQGHTQYF. The gene calls are TRBV6-2 or TRBV6-3 and TRBJ2-3, with TRBD1 as a possible D gene (6 bases). The CDR3 has 11 amino acids. The germline CDR1 and CDR2 sequences are MNHEY and SVGEGT. The V end lost 5 bases, the J end lost 7 bases, and 7 bases lay between the germline ends.

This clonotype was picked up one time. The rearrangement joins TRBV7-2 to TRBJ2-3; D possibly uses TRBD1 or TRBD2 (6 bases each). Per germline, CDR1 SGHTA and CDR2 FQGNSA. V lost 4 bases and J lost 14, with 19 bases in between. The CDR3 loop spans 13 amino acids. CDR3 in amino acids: CASSSLRGTQRYF. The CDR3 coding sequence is TGTGCCAGCAGCTCCCTACGGGGGACACAAAGGTATTTT.

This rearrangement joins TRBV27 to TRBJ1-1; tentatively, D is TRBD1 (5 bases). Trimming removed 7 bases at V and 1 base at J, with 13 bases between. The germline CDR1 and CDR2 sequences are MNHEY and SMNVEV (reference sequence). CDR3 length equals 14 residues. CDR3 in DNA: TGTGCCAGCACCCGTCGGGGGGGGAACACTGAAGCTTTCTTT. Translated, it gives CASTRRGGNTEAFF.

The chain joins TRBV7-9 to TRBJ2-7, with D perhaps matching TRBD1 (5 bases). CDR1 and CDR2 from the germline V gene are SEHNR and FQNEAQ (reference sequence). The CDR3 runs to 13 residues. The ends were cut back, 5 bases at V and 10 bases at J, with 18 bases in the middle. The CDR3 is CASSPSEHRRQYF. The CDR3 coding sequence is TGTGCCAGCAGCCCATCAGAACACAGGCGCCAGTACTTC. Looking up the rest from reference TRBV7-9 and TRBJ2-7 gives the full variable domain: DTGVSQNPRHKITKRGQNVTFRCDPISEHNRLYWYRQTLGQGPEFLTYFQNEAQLEKSRLLSDRFSAERPKGSFSTLEIQRTEQGDSAMYLCASSPSEHRRQYFGPGTRLTVT.

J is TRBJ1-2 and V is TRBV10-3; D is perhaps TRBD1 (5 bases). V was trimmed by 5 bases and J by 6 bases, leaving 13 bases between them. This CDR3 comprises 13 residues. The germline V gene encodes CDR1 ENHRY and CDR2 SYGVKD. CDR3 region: CAISQGPTNGYTF. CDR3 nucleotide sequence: TGTGCCATCAGTCAGGGACCAACTAATGGCTACACCTTC.

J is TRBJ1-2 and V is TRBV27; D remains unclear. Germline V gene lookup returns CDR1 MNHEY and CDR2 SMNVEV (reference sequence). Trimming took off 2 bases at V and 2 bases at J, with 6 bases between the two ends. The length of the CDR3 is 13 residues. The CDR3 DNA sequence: TGTGCCAGCAGTTTAAGGGCCAACTATGGCTACACCTTC. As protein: CASSLRANYGYTF.

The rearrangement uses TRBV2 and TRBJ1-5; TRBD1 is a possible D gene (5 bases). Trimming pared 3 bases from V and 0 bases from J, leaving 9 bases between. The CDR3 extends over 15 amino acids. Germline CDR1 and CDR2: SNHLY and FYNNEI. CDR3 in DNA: TGTGCCAGCAGTGAGGGGGGGAATAGCAATCAGCCCCAGCATTTT. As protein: CASSEGGNSNQPQHF.

The CDR3, as DNA: TGTGCCGTACAAGAGACCCAGTACTTC. This translates into CAVQETQYF. The V gene is TRBV7-8, the J gene TRBJ2-5; D unclear. CDR3 length equals 9 residues. V lost 11 bases to trimming and J lost 2 bases, with 3 bases between them. Germline loops: CDR1 SGHVS, CDR2 FQNEAQ.

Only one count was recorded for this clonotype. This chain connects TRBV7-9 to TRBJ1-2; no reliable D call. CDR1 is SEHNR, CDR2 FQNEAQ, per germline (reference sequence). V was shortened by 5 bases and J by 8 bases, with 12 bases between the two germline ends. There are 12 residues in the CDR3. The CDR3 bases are TGTGCCAGCAGCCCGCGACCCGAAGGCTACACCTTC. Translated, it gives CASSPRPEGYTF.

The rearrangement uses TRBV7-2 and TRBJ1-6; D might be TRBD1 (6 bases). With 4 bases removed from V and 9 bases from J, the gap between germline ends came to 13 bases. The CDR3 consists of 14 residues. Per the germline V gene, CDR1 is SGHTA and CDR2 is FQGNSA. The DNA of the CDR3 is TGTGCCAGCAGCTCCAGGGGTATCATTTCACCCCTCCACTTT. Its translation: CASSSRGIISPLHF.

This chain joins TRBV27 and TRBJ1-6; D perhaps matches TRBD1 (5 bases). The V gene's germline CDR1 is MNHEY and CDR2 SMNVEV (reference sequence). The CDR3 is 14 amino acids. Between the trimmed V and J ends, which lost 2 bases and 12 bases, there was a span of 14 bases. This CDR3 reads CASSLRQLVEPLHF. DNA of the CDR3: TGTGCCAGCAGTTTACGACAGCTAGTTGAACCCCTCCACTTT.

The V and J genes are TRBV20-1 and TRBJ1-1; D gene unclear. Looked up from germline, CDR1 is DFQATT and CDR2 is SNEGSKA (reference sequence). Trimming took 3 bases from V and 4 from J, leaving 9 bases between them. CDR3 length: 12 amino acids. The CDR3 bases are TGCAGTGCTAGTAAGGGTGGCACTGAAGCTTTCTTT. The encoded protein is CSASKGGTEAFF.

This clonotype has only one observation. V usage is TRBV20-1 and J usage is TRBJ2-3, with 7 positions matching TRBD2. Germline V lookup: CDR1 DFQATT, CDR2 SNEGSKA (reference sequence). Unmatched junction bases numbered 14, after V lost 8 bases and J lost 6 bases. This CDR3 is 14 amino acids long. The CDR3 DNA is TGCAGTTACCGTGAAGCGGGGCAAACGGATACGCAGTATTTT. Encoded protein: CSYREAGQTDTQYF.

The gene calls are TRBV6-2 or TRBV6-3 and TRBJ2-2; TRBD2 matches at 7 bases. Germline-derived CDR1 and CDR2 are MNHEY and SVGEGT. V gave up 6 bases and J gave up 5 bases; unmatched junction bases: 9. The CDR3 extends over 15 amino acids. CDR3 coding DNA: TGTGCCAGCAGAAGGGCGGGGGATGGGACCGGGGAGCTGTTTTTT. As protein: CASRRAGDGTGELFF.

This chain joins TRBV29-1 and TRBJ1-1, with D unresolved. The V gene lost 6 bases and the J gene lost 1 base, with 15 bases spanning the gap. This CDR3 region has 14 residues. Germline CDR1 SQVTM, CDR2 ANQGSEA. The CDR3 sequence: CSVSRGGRNTEAFF. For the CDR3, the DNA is TGCAGCGTATCCCGGGGTGGGAGGAACACTGAAGCTTTCTTT. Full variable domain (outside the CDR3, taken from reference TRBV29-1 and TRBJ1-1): SAVISQKPSRDICQRGTSLTIQCQVDSQVTMMFWYRQQPGQSLTLIATANQGSEATYESGFVIDKFPISRPNLTFSTLTVSNMSPEDSSIYLCSVSRGGRNTEAFFGQGTRLTVV.

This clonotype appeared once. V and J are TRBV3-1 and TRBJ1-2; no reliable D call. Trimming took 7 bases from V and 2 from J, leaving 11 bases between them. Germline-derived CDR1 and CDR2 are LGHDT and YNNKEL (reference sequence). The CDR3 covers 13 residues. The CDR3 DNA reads TGTGCCAGCACCCACGGACGGAACTATGGCTACACCTTC. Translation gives CASTHGRNYGYTF. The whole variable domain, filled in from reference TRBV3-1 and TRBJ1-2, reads DTAVSQTPKYLVTQMGNDKSIKCEQNLGHDTMYWYKQDSKKFLKIMFSYNNKELIINETVPNRFSPKSPDKAHLNLHINSLELGDSAVYFCASTHGRNYGYTFGSGTRLTVV.

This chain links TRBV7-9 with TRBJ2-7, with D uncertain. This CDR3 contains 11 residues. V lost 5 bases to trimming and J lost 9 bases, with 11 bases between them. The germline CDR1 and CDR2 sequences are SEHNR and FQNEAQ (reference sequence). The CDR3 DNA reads TGTGCCAGCAGCCCGTCGATCCGGCAGTACTTC. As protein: CASSPSIRQYF.

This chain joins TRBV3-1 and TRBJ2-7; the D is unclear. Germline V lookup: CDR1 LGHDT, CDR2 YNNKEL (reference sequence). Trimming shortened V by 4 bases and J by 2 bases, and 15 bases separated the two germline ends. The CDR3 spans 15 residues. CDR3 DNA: TGTGCCAGCAGCCCCGGAGAGAGAACAACCTACGAGCAGTACGTC. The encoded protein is CASSPGERTTYEQYV.